This TCR beta chain appears in the sequencing data of a study of neurological immune-mediated disorders. Broader study findings: Healthy controls had more TCR clonal expansion than multiple sclerosis, which showed the least, whereas HTLV-1-associated myelopathy showed the most.

This clonotype was detected ten times or more. Its antigen is not identified. MiXCR was run by TCRdb on the 5' RACE reads, yielding one entry per CDR3 protein. The sample records 130,000 or so distinct CDR3 sequences, 3% to 3.5% being singletons. Per germline, CDR1 MNHNS and CDR2 SASEGT. The V gene end was trimmed by 6 bases and the J gene end by 0 bases; junction bases not matched to a gene: 4. The CDR3 loop spans 16 amino acids. The V gene is TRBV6-1, the J gene TRBJ2-3, with 12 bases matching TRBD2. Sequencing input: PBMCs. This sequence was found in a woman younger than 45 with multiple sclerosis. The CDR3 bases are TGTGCCAGCAGGCGGACTAGCGGGACTAGCACAGATACGCAGTATTTT. It translates to CASRRTSGTSTDTQYF.